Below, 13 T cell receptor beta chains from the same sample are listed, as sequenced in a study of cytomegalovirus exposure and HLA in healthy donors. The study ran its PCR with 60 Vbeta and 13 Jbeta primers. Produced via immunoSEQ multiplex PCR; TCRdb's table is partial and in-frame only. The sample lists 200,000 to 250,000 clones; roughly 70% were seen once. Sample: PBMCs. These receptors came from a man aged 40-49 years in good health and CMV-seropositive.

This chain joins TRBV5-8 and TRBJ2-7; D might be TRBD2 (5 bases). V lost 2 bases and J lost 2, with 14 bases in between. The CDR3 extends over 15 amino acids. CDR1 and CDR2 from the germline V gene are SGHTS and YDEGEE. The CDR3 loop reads CASSFGEPWTYEQYF. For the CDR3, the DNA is TGTGCCAGCAGCTTCGGGGAACCCTGGACCTACGAGCAGTACTTC.

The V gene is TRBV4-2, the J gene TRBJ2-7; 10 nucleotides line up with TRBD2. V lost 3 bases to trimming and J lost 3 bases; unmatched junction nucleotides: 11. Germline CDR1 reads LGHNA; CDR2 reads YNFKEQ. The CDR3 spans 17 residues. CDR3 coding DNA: TGTGCCAGCAGCCAGGCAACGAGTCTAGCGGGGGTCTACGAGCAGTACTTC. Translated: CASSQATSLAGVYEQYF.

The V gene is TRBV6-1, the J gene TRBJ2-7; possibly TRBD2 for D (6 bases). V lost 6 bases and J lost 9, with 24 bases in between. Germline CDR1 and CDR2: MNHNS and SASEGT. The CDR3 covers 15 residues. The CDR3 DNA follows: TGTGCCAGCAGGACGTCCGGGACTGAACCCGGGCGGCAGTACTTC. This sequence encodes CASRTSGTEPGRQYF.

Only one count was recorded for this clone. For the CDR3, the DNA is TGTGCCAGCAGCTCACGACTAGACCAGAGGACCCGGAACACTGAAGCTTTCTTT. Encoded protein: CASSSRLDQRTRNTEAFF. The chain recombines TRBV7-9 with TRBJ1-1, with D hard to call. V lost 4 bases to trimming and J lost 1 base, with 22 bases between them. The CDR3 has 18 residues. CDR1 is SEHNR and CDR2 is FQNEAQ in the germline V gene (reference sequence).

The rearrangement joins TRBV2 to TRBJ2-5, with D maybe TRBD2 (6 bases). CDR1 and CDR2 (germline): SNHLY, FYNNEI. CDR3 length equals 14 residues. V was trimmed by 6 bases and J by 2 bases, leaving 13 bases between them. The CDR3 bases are TGTGCCAGCAGGGGATGGACTATTCAAGAGACCCAGTACTTC. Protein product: CASRGWTIQETQYF.

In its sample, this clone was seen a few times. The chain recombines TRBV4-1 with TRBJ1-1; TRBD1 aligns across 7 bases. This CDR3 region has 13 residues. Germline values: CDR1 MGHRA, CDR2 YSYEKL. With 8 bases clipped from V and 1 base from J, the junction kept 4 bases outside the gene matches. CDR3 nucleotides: TGCGCCAGCCGAAGACAGGGGAACACTGAAGCTTTCTTT. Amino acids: CASRRQGNTEAFF.

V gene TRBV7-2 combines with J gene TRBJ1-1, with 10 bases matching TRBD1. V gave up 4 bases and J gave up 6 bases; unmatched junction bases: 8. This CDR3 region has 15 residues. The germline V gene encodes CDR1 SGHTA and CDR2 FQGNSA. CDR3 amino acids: CASSSRTGGFAEAFF. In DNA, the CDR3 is TGTGCCAGCAGCTCCCGGACAGGGGGGTTCGCTGAAGCTTTCTTT.

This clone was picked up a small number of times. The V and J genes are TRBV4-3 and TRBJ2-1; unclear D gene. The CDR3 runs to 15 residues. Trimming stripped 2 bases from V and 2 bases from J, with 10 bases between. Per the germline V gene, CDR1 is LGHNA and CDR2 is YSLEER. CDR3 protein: CASSQLGPTYNEQFF. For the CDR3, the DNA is TGCGCCAGCAGCCAACTTGGCCCAACCTACAATGAGCAGTTCTTC.

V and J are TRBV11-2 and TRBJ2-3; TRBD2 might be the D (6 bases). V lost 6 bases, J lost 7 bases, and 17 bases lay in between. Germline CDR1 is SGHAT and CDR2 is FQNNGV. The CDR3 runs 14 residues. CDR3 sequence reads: CASRLLRGNYTQYF. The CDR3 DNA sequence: TGTGCCAGCAGGTTGCTGCGGGGTAATTATACGCAGTATTTT.

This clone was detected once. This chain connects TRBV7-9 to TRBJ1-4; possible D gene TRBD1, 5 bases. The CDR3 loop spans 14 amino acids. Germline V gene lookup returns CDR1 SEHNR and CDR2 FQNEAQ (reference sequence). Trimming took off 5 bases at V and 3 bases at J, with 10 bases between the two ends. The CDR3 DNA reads TGTGCCAGCAGCCGCGACAGATCTAATGAAAAACTGTTTTTT. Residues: CASSRDRSNEKLFF.

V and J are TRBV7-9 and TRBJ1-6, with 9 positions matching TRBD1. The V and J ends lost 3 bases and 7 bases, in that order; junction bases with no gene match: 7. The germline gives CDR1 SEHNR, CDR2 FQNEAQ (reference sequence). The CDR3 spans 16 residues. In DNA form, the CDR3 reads TGTGCCAGCAGCTTTAGTCCGGGACAGGGCAATTCACCCCTCCACTTT. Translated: CASSFSPGQGNSPLHF. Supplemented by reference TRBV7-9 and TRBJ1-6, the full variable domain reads DTGVSQNPRHKITKRGQNVTFRCDPISEHNRLYWYRQTLGQGPEFLTYFQNEAQLEKSRLLSDRFSAERPKGSFSTLEIQRTEQGDSAMYLCASSFSPGQGNSPLHFGNGTRLTVT.

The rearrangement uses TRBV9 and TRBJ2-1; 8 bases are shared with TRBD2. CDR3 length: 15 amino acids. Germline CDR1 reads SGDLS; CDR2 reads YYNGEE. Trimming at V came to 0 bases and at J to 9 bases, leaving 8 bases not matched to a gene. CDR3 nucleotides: TGTGCCAGCAGCGTAGCGGGGGGGACGGGAGTTGAGCAGTTCTTC. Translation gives CASSVAGGTGVEQFF.

CDR3 in amino acids: CASSPGQGREQYF. The DNA of the CDR3 is TGTGCCAGCAGCCCAGGACAGGGAAGGGAGCAGTACTTC. The chain is built from TRBV27 and TRBJ2-7; 8 bases are a match to TRBD1. V lost 6 bases and J lost 7; bases outside the gene matches: 8. In germline, CDR1 is MNHEY, CDR2 SMNVEV (reference sequence). The CDR3 is made up of 13 amino acids.